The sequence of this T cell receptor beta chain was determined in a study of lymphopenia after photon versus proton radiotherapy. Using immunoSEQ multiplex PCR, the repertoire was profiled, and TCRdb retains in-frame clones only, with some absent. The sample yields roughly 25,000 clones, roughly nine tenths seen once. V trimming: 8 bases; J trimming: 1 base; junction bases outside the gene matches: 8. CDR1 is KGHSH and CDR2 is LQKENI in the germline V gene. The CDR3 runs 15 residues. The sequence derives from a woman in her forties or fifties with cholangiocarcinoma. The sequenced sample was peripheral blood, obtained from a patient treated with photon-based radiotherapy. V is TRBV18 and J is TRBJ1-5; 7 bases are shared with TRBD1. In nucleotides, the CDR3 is TGTGCCAGCGCACAGGGGATCGGGAGCAATCAGCCCCAGCATTTT. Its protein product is CASAQGIGSNQPQHF.